The present TCR beta chain was sequenced within a study of blood T cell repertoires in COVID-19. Clones were read by immunoSEQ multiplex PCR, and TCRdb kept only the in-frame ones, dropping some. The sample holds 110,000 or so clones, approximately 85% seen once. The CDR3 totals 17 residues. The germline V gene encodes CDR1 LGHDT and CDR2 YNNKEL (reference sequence). With 4 bases clipped from V and 6 bases from J, the junction kept 12 bases outside the gene matches. The V gene is TRBV3-1 (or the pseudogene TRBV3-2), the J gene TRBJ1-4, with 9 positions matching TRBD1. This sequence originates from a man aged 35 to 55 with acute or convalescent COVID-19. Material for sequencing was peripheral blood. This CDR3 reads CASSRDRVIGGDEKLFF. The CDR3 DNA follows: TGTGCCAGCAGCCGGGACAGGGTAATAGGGGGAGATGAAAAACTGTTTTTT.